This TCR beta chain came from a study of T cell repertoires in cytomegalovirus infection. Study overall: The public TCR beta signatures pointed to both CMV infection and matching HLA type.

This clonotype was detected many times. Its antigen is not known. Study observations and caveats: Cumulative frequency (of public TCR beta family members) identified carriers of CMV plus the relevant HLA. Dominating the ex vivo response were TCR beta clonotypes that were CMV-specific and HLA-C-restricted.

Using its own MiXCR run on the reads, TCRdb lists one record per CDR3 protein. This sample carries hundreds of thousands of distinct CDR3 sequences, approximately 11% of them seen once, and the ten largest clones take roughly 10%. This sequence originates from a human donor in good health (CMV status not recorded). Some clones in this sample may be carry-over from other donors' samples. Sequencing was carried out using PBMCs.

The CDR3 loop reads CASVPTLQDTGELFF. CDR3 nucleotide sequence: TGCGCCAGCGTCCCCACACTTCAAGACACCGGGGAGCTGTTTTTT. V gene TRBV5-1 combines with J gene TRBJ2-2; D ambiguous. The CDR3 extends over 15 amino acids. CDR1 and CDR2 from the germline V gene are SGHRS and YFSETQ. V was pared by 7 bases and J by 3 bases, with 16 bases between.